This T cell receptor (beta chain) was documented in a study of T cell responses to AZD1222 COVID-19 vaccine. The protocol was immunoSEQ multiplex PCR, while the TCRdb copy is restricted to in-frame clones and leaves out a portion. The sample comprises 150,000 to 180,000 clones, about 89% of which are singletons, and about a tenth rests with the top ten. This clone has just one count. Investigators merged groups given second doses at roughly 4 or roughly 12 weeks. The germline gives CDR1 SGDLS, CDR2 YYNGEE. The germline V and J ends were trimmed by 7 bases and 6 bases, with 10 bases remaining between them. The CDR3 has 11 residues.

The sequenced sample was peripheral blood, obtained 28 days after the second AZD1222 dose. This TCR came from an adult who received the AZD1222 COVID-19 vaccine. The chain uses TRBV9 and TRBJ1-2; D gene ambiguous. The CDR3 DNA sequence: TGTGCCAGCGGGAGAGTGGATGGCTACACCTTC. Its translation: CASGRVDGYTF.